This TCR beta chain was identified during a study of blood T cell repertoires in COVID-19. Study information: Samples representing acute and convalescent COVID-19 were sourced from the United States, Italy and Spain. The analysed material was cDNA or gDNA that came from T cells, B-cell-depleted T cells, or PBMCs.

Per the authors' pipeline: The authors estimated nucleated cell counts from reference gene primer amplification. Assay: immunoSEQ multiplex PCR; the TCRdb copy retains only in-frame clones and omits some. V and J calls and clone size follow that table, whereas D and trimming were derived from the DNA. The repertoire holds about 490,000 clones, with 70% to 90% as singletons. In germline, CDR1 is MNHNS, CDR2 SASEGT. The trim removed 2 bases at V and 5 bases at J, leaving 5 bases unmatched. The CDR3 is 15 amino acids. The J gene is TRBJ2-4, the V gene TRBV6-1, with 8 bases lining up with TRBD2. The sample comprised peripheral blood. This clonotype was sampled from a human donor in a cohort sampled during active COVID-19. As DNA, the CDR3 is TGTGCCAGCAGTGAACCCGGGAGGGGAGAAAACATTCAGTACTTC. It codes for CASSEPGRGENIQYF.